The rows below give T cell receptor beta chains drawn from one sample of a study of brain T cells in children with intractable seizures. Sequenced by immunoSEQ multiplex PCR; TCRdb stores in-frame clones only, minus some. The sample has under 400,000 clones; about 93% are singletons. The sample consisted of peripheral blood, taken roughly 5 months after surgery. The origin of the receptors is a boy under three years old with tuberous sclerosis and intractable seizures. Both conserved end residues are part of each CDR3. A D gene is named only where the DNA matches it firmly. Clone size, where shown, is once, few, many, or a class for clones that have expanded.

cdr3_aa: CASSSGGKAGNTIYF
cdr3_nt: TGCGCCAGCAGCTCGGGGGGCAAGGCTGGAAACACCATATATTTT
j_call: TRBJ1-3
clone_size: -
d_call: -
cdr3_length: 15
v_call: TRBV5-1

cdr3_aa: CASSASTGMVTDTQYF
cdr3_nt: TGTGCCAGCAGCGCCTCGACAGGGATGGTCACAGATACGCAGTATTTT
j_call: TRBJ2-3
clone_size: -
d_call: TRBD1
cdr3_length: 16
v_call: TRBV2

cdr3_aa: CASSPPLQSHNEQFF
cdr3_nt: TGTGCCAGCTCACCACCACTACAGAGCCACAATGAGCAGTTCTTC
j_call: TRBJ2-1
clone_size: once
d_call: -
cdr3_length: 15
v_call: TRBV18

cdr3_aa: CASSTTGGNQPQHF
cdr3_nt: TGTGCCAGTAGTACGACAGGGGGCAATCAGCCCCAGCATTTT
j_call: TRBJ1-5
clone_size: -
d_call: TRBD1
cdr3_length: 14
v_call: TRBV19

cdr3_aa: CASSTKQGDTEAFF
cdr3_nt: TGTGCCAGCAGCACCAAACAGGGGGACACTGAAGCTTTCTTT
j_call: TRBJ1-1
clone_size: -
d_call: TRBD1
cdr3_length: 14
v_call: TRBV9

cdr3_aa: CATSDRRGNEQFF
cdr3_nt: TGTGCCACCAGTGATAGGCGGGGCAATGAGCAGTTCTTC
j_call: TRBJ2-1
clone_size: -
d_call: -
cdr3_length: 13
v_call: TRBV24-1

cdr3_aa: CASSQALTNTDTQYF
cdr3_nt: TGTGCCAGCAGCCAAGCCCTCACAAACACAGATACGCAGTATTTT
j_call: TRBJ2-3
clone_size: -
d_call: -
cdr3_length: 15
v_call: TRBV3-1/TRBV3-2

cdr3_aa: CASSVGQGPGPYGYTF
cdr3_nt: TGTGCCAGCAGCGTAGGTCAGGGCCCCGGCCCCTATGGCTACACCTTC
j_call: TRBJ1-2
clone_size: -
d_call: -
cdr3_length: 16
v_call: TRBV9

cdr3_aa: CASSVGSDTQYF
cdr3_nt: TGTGCCAGCAGCGTAGGGTCAGATACGCAGTATTTT
j_call: TRBJ2-3
clone_size: -
d_call: -
cdr3_length: 12
v_call: TRBV9

cdr3_aa: CATDGGDGYTF
cdr3_nt: TGTGCCACCGACGGGGGAGATGGCTACACCTTC
j_call: TRBJ1-2
clone_size: many
d_call: -
cdr3_length: 11
v_call: TRBV10-3

cdr3_aa: CASSLGLPLYEQYF
cdr3_nt: TGTGCCAGCAGCTTGGGGCTCCCCCTATACGAGCAGTACTTC
j_call: TRBJ2-7
clone_size: -
d_call: -
cdr3_length: 14
v_call: TRBV5-6

cdr3_aa: CASSYGGASGNTIYF
cdr3_nt: TGTGCCAGCAGTTACGGGGGGGCGTCTGGAAACACCATATATTTT
j_call: TRBJ1-3
clone_size: -
d_call: -
cdr3_length: 15
v_call: TRBV6-6

cdr3_aa: CASSPLGGRAIETQYF
cdr3_nt: TGTGCCAGCAGCCCCCTGGGCGGGAGGGCCATTGAGACCCAGTACTTC
j_call: TRBJ2-5
clone_size: -
d_call: TRBD2
cdr3_length: 16
v_call: TRBV7-3

cdr3_aa: CASTDFGRGEKLFF
cdr3_nt: TGTGCCAGCACCGACTTCGGACGGGGTGAAAAACTGTTTTTT
j_call: TRBJ1-4
clone_size: -
d_call: -
cdr3_length: 14
v_call: TRBV11-2

cdr3_aa: CASSRQGEPNTGELFF
cdr3_nt: TGTGCCAGCAGCAGACAGGGAGAGCCGAACACCGGGGAGCTGTTTTTT
j_call: TRBJ2-2
clone_size: -
d_call: -
cdr3_length: 16
v_call: TRBV21-1

cdr3_aa: CAISATSGISYEQYF
cdr3_nt: TGTGCCATCAGTGCGACTAGCGGGATTTCGTACGAGCAGTACTTC
j_call: TRBJ2-7
clone_size: -
d_call: TRBD2
cdr3_length: 15
v_call: TRBV10-3

cdr3_aa: CASSERRNQAVTEAFF
cdr3_nt: TGTGCCAGCAGTGAACGGAGGAATCAAGCAGTCACTGAAGCTTTCTTT
j_call: TRBJ1-1
clone_size: -
d_call: -
cdr3_length: 16
v_call: TRBV2

cdr3_aa: CAISAGQGDTEAFF
cdr3_nt: TGTGCCATCAGTGCGGGACAGGGTGACACTGAAGCTTTCTTT
j_call: TRBJ1-1
clone_size: -
d_call: TRBD1
cdr3_length: 14
v_call: TRBV10-3

cdr3_aa: CASSPGLARQYF
cdr3_nt: TGTGCCAGCAGCCCCGGGCTTGCTAGGCAGTACTTC
j_call: TRBJ2-7
clone_size: -
d_call: -
cdr3_length: 12
v_call: TRBV7-9

cdr3_aa: CASSGSTTGLGYGYTF
cdr3_nt: TGTGCCAGCAGCGGATCCACGACAGGCCTGGGGTATGGCTACACCTTC
j_call: TRBJ1-2
clone_size: -
d_call: -
cdr3_length: 16
v_call: TRBV7-8

cdr3_aa: CASSYKRPRGHTEAFF
cdr3_nt: TGTGCCAGCAGTTACAAACGGCCGCGGGGCCACACTGAAGCTTTCTTT
j_call: TRBJ1-1
clone_size: -
d_call: -
cdr3_length: 16
v_call: TRBV6-5

cdr3_aa: CASSTGWTGTGNTIYF
cdr3_nt: TGCGCCAGCAGCACGGGTTGGACAGGGACTGGAAACACCATATATTTT
j_call: TRBJ1-3
clone_size: -
d_call: TRBD1
cdr3_length: 16
v_call: TRBV5-1

cdr3_aa: CASSEQTGGEQYF
cdr3_nt: TGTGCCAGCAGTGAACAGACAGGGGGCGAGCAGTACTTC
j_call: TRBJ2-7
clone_size: -
d_call: TRBD1
cdr3_length: 13
v_call: TRBV25-1

cdr3_aa: CASSSRLAGGGETQYF
cdr3_nt: TGCGCCAGCAGCTCCCGACTAGCGGGAGGAGGGGAGACCCAGTACTTC
j_call: TRBJ2-5
clone_size: once
d_call: TRBD2
cdr3_length: 16
v_call: TRBV5-1